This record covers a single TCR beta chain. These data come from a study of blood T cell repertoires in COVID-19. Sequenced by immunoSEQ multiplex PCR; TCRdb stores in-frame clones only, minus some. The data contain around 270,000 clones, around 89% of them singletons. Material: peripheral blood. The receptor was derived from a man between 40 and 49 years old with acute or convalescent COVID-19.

The CDR3 sequence: CASSSRQPYGYTF. CDR3 DNA sequence: TGTGCCAGCAGTTCTCGACAGCCATATGGCTACACCTTC. The chain has TRBV6-5 and TRBJ1-2; D may be TRBD1 (5 bases). The CDR3 runs to 13 residues. Trimming took off 4 bases at V and 5 bases at J, with 11 bases between the two ends. The germline V gene encodes CDR1 MNHEY and CDR2 SVGAGI.